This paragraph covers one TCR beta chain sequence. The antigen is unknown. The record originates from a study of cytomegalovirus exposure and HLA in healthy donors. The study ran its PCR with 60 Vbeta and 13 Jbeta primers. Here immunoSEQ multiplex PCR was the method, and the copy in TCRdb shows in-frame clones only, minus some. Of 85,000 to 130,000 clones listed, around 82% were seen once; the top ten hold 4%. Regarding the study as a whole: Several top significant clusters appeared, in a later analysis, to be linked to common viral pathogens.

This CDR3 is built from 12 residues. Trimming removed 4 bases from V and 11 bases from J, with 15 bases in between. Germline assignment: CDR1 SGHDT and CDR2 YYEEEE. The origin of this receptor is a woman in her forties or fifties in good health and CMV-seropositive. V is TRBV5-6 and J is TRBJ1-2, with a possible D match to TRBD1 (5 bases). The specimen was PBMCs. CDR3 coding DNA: TGTGCCAGCAGCAAACAATGGGGCTGGTACACCTTC. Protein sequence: CASSKQWGWYTF.